These T cell receptor beta chains were read from a single sample in a study of human T cells and chemical hapten exposure. TCRdb reprocessed the RACE reads with MiXCR, giving one entry per CDR3 protein. The sample has just over 350,000 distinct CDR3 sequences; about 6% are singletons. The sample was whole blood, taken in connection with sensitization to the hapten diphenylcyclopropenone (DPC). These receptors came from a woman younger than 30 with alopecia areata. Some clones in this sample may be carry-over from other donors' samples. CDR3s include the opening cysteine and the closing phenylalanine or tryptophan. The order of the fields is V gene, D gene, CDR3 protein. A D gene is named only where the DNA matches it firmly.

>TRBV5-1|.
CASSLGQYGGTEAFF
>TRBV28|TRBD2
CASSSPLAGGKTDTQYF
>TRBV5-1|.
CASSVYQETQYF
>TRBV28|.
CASSLDPEGTQYF
>TRBV4-2|.
CASSQDDQGYNSPLHF
>TRBV7-9|.
CASSLELTAEAFF
>TRBV11-3|.
CASSRLRGSSNQPQHF
>TRBV4-3|TRBD1
CASSQEGQGGDYGYTF
>TRBV21-1|.
CASSKGKQGQTNVLTF
>TRBV4-1|.
CASSQQRTGELFF
>TRBV12-3/TRBV12-4|TRBD2
CASSLARGLAGGPYNEQFF
>TRBV4-3|.
CASSQDGYTYEQYF
>TRBV27|.
CASSLQGPNEKLFF
>TRBV6-5|.
CASSYGGRADTEAFF
>TRBV29-1|TRBD1
CSVRVTGTYGYTF
>TRBV11-1|TRBD1
CASSDRGRGTGELFF
>TRBV6-5|.
CASSPGLGGEAFF
>TRBV6-2/TRBV6-3|.
CASSYNRLNYGYTF
>TRBV5-1|.
CASSMTASQETQYF
>TRBV6-2/TRBV6-3|.
CASSAHPAETQYF
>TRBV6-2/TRBV6-3|TRBD1
CASSFPIDPGQGAFEQYF
>TRBV9|TRBD1
CASSVTGGKTEAFF
>TRBV12-3/TRBV12-4|.
CASSSDGTVGTEAFF
>TRBV4-2|TRBD1
CASSQNGQGASEQFF
>TRBV20-1|TRBD1
CSATGTGLTDTQYF
>TRBV27|.
CASSFLTPTGQGTEAFF
>TRBV7-2|.
CASSWTGGNTIYF
>TRBV6-5|TRBD2
CASTNTRTSFDEQFF
>TRBV27|.
CASSSRSSPYEQYF
>TRBV5-1|.
CASSLMDDTGELFF
>TRBV12-3/TRBV12-4|.
CASSFNRDTQYF
>TRBV7-9|TRBD1
CASSMAGTGYQPQHF
>TRBV14|.
CASSQGGQLNSGNTIYF
>TRBV27|.
CASSFGGTPYEQYF
>TRBV7-9|TRBD1
CASSLLREQGDYEQYF
>TRBV4-3|.
CASSQAGAWEQDPNEKLFF
>TRBV9|.
CASNVGGTSYEQYF
>TRBV9|.
CASSVSGGPGEQFF
>TRBV7-6|TRBD2
CASSRGGAFRTDTQYF
>TRBV7-2|.
CASSLGSRSYNEQFF
>TRBV9|.
CASSETDFSTDTQYF
>TRBV11-2|.
CASSLEAGGKYEQYF
>TRBV7-9|.
CASSLVGGIQPQHF
>TRBV21-1|.
CASRDFGGETQYF
>TRBV6-5|.
CASSRSSAPQETQYF
>TRBV7-2|.
CASSLGTYNSPLHF
>TRBV11-2|.
CASSPSGRAPGNTIYF
>TRBV6-5|TRBD2
CASSYLTSGQETQYF
>TRBV7-2|.
CASSLEGRQPQHF
>TRBV6-2/TRBV6-3|.
CASSRRLQDSPMPYF
>TRBV20-1|.
CSAIQSQGSQPQHF
>TRBV4-2|.
CASSQTGRSSYEQYF
>TRBV28|.
CASSNTDYEQYF
>TRBV7-7|.
CASSLDLRPGEQFF
>TRBV28|.
CASQREKLFF
>TRBV20-1|TRBD2
CSAKASGTSGADTQYF